Listed below are T cell receptor beta chains from one sample, sequenced in a study of control samples from healthy donors and cancer patients. Sequenced by immunoSEQ multiplex PCR; TCRdb stores in-frame clones only, minus some. Altogether roughly 160,000 clones are present, roughly 88% being singletons, with the ten largest covering 4.9%. Sequencing was carried out using blood. Every receptor here comes from a woman aged 25-40 years in good health. Each CDR3 is given with its conserved first and last residue. Fields, in order: clone size, V gene, J gene, D gene, CDR3 DNA, CDR3 protein. D genes are given only for firm matches. Rows may omit the clone size; those that give it use once, few, many or a size class.

few	TRBV19	TRBJ1-4	NA	TGTGCCAGTAGTAACCGCGGACGTGAGGAAAAACTGTTTTTT	CASSNRGREEKLFF
NA	TRBV12-3/TRBV12-4	TRBJ1-1	NA	TGTGCCAGCAGTTTTCGGGTCCCCACTGAAGCTTTCTTT	CASSFRVPTEAFF
NA	TRBV5-1	TRBJ2-1	NA	TGCGCCAGCAGCTTCTCCCAGACGGGATGGCTCTTC	CASSFSQTGWLF
NA	TRBV7-9	TRBJ1-2	NA	TGTGCCAGCAGAGATACGAGGGGAGGTGGCTACACCTTC	CASRDTRGGGYTF
NA	TRBV15	TRBJ1-1	NA	TGTGCCACCAGCCAAAAATCCAACACTGAAGCTTTCTTT	CATSQKSNTEAFF
NA	TRBV5-1	TRBJ2-7	NA	TGCGCCAGCAGCCTGGGGGGGCGGGAGCAGTACTTC	CASSLGGREQYF
NA	TRBV2	TRBJ2-1	NA	TGTGCCAGCAGTGGGCGATCCGCGGGCAATGAGCAGTTCTTC	CASSGRSAGNEQFF
once	TRBV6-1	TRBJ1-2	NA	TGTGCCAGCAGTGAAACAGCTCTCTATGGCTACACCTTC	CASSETALYGYTF
once	TRBV27	TRBJ1-6	NA	TGTGCCAGCAACGACAGGTTTTCACCCCTCCACTTT	CASNDRFSPLHF
NA	TRBV4-1	TRBJ2-1	TRBD2	TGCGCCAGCAGCCAAGTAGCGGGAGACCTACCTTTCGGGTTCTTC	CASSQVAGDLPFGFF
NA	TRBV6-1	TRBJ1-1	NA	TGTGCCAGCAGTGATCTCGTAAAATTGAACACTGAAGCTTTCTTT	CASSDLVKLNTEAFF
NA	TRBV7-8	TRBJ2-2	TRBD2	TGTGCCAGCAGCCCAGGGATAGCGGGAGGCGCCGGGGAGCTGTTTTTT	CASSPGIAGGAGELFF
NA	TRBV3-1/TRBV3-2	TRBJ2-2	NA	TGTGCCAGCGGAAACAGGGCGGGTATCACCGGGGAGCTGTTTTTT	CASGNRAGITGELFF
NA	TRBV6-5	TRBJ1-4	NA	TGTGCCAGCAGTTACCGGTTAGCAGGGAATGAAAAACTGTTTTTT	CASSYRLAGNEKLFF
NA	TRBV4-1	TRBJ1-6	TRBD1	TGCGCCAGCAGCCGAACTACCGGGACAGATAATTCACCCCTCCACTTT	CASSRTTGTDNSPLHF
NA	TRBV28	TRBJ1-5	NA	TGTGCCAGCAGTAGCCTGGGTCGGCCCCAGCATTTT	CASSSLGRPQHF
NA	TRBV18	TRBJ1-3	NA	TGTGCCAGCTCACCCAAGGGAAACACGGCTGGAAACACCATATATTTT	CASSPKGNTAGNTIYF
NA	TRBV28	TRBJ1-1	NA	TGTGCCAGCAGTGGGGTAAAATTTGGAGCTTTCTTT	CASSGVKFGAFF
once	TRBV7-9	TRBJ1-5	NA	TGTGCCAGCAGCTTATATGTGGGCGCGGGCAATCAGCCCCAGCATTTT	CASSLYVGAGNQPQHF
NA	TRBV19	TRBJ1-5	TRBD1	TGTGCCAGTAGGACCACAGGGGGGAGAGGGTCCCAGCATTTT	CASRTTGGRGSQHF